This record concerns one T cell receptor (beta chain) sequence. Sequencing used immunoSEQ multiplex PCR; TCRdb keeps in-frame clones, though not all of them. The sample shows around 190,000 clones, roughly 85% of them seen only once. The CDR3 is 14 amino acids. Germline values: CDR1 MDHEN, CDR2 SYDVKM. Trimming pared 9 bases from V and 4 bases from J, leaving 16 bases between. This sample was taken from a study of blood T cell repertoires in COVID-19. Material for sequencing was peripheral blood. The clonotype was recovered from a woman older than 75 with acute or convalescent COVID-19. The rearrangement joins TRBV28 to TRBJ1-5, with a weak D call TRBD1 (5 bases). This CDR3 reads CASSLGAINQPQHF. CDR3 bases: TGTGCCAGTTCCCTTGGGGCCATTAATCAGCCCCAGCATTTT.